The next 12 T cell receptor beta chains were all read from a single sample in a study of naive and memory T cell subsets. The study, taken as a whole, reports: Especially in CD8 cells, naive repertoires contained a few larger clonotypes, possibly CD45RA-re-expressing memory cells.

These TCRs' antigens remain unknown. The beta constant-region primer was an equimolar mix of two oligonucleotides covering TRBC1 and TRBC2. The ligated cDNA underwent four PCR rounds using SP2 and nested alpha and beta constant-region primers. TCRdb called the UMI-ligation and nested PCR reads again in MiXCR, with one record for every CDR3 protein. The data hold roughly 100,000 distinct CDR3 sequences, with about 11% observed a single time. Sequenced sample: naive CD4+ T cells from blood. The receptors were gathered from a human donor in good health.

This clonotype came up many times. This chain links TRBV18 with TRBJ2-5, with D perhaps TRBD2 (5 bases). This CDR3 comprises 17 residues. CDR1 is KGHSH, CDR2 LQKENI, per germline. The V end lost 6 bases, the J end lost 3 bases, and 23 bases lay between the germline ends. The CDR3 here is CASSRYPWGGAEETQYF. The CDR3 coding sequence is TGTGCCAGCTCCCGCTACCCTTGGGGTGGAGCGGAAGAGACCCAGTACTTC.

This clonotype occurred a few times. CDR3 nucleotide sequence: TGCGCCAGCAGAGCCCATTACTCCTCCTACGAGCAGTACTTC. Its translation is CASRAHYSSYEQYF. This chain links TRBV5-1 with TRBJ2-7, with D hard to call. Germline V gene lookup returns CDR1 SGHRS and CDR2 YFSETQ. This CDR3 is 14 amino acids long. V lost 5 bases and J 0 bases, leaving 12 bases between the germline ends.

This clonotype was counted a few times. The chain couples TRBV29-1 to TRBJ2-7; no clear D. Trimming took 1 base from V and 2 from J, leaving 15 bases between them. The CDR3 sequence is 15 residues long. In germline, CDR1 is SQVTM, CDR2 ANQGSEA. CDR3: CSVEGGKVGAYEQYF. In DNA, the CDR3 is TGCAGCGTTGAAGGCGGTAAGGTCGGCGCCTACGAGCAGTACTTC.

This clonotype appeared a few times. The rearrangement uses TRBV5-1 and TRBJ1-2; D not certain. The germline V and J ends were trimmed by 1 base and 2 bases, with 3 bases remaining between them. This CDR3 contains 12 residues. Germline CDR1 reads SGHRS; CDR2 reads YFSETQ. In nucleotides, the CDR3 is TGCGCCAGCAGCTTGTTGAACTATGGCTACACCTTC. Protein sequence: CASSLLNYGYTF.

This CDR3 reads CASSYSRQGEAFF. The CDR3 DNA is TGTGCCAGCAGTTACTCGAGACAAGGTGAAGCTTTCTTT. The chain is built from TRBV6-5 and TRBJ1-1; D is undetermined. The CDR3 spans 13 residues. Germline-derived CDR1 and CDR2 are MNHEY and SVGAGI. V was trimmed by 0 bases and J by 7 bases, leaving 9 bases between them.

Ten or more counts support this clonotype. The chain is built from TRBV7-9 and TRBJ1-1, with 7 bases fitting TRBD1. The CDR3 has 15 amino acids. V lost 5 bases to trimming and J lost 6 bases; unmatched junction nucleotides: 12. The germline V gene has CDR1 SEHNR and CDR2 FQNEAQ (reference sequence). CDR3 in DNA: TGTGCCAGCAGCCACCAAAGACAGGGACGTGCTGAAGCTTTCTTT. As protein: CASSHQRQGRAEAFF.

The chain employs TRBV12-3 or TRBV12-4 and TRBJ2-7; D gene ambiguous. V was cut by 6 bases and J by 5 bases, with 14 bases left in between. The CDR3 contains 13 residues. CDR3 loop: CASSLVSVDEQYF. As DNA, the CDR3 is TGTGCCAGCAGCCTCGTGTCGGTTGACGAGCAGTACTTC.

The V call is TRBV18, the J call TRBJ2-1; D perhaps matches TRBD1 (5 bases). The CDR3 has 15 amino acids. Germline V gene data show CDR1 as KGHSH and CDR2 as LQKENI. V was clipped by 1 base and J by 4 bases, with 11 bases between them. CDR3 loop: CASSPQGLKYNEQFF. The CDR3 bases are TGTGCCAGCTCACCACAGGGGCTCAAATACAATGAGCAGTTCTTC.

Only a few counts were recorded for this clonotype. CDR3 amino acids: CATSRDSGPRSGANVLTF. Here the CDR3 DNA reads TGTGCCACCAGCAGAGATTCGGGACCGCGTTCTGGGGCCAACGTCCTGACTTTC. This chain joins TRBV15 and TRBJ2-6; D assignment may be TRBD1 or TRBD2 (5 bases each). V lost 0 bases to trimming and J lost 1 base, with 13 bases between them. Looked up from germline, CDR1 is LNHNV and CDR2 is YYDKDF (reference sequence). This CDR3 is built from 18 residues.

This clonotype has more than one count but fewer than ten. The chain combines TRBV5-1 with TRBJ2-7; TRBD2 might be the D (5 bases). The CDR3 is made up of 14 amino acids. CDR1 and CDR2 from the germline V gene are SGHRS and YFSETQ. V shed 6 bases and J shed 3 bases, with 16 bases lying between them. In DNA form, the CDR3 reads TGCGCCAGCAAATCGAATGGCGGGCTCTACGAGCAGTACTTC. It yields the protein CASKSNGGLYEQYF.

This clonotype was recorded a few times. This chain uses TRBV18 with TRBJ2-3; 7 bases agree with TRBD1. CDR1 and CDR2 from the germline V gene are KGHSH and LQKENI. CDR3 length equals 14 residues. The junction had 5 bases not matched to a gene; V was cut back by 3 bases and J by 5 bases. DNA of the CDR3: TGTGCCAGCTCACCGAGACAGGGTGAAGATACGCAGTATTTT. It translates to CASSPRQGEDTQYF.

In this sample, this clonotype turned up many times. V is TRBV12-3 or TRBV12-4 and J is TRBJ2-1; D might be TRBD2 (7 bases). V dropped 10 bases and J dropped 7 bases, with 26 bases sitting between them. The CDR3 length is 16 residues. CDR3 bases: TGTGCCACCCACCTTTGGGGGGGGCCTTTAGAAAATGAGCAGTTCTTC. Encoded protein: CATHLWGGPLENEQFF.